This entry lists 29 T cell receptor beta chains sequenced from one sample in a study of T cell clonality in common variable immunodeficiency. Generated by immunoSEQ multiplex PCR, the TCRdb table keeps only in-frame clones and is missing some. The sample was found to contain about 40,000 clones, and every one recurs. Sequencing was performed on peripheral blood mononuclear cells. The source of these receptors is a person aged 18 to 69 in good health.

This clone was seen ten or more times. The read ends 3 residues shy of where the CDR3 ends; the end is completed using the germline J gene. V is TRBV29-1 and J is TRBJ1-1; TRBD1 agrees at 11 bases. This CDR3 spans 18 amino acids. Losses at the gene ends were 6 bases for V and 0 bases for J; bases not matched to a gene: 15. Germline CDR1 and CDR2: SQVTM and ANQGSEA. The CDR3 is CSVTGTGGHRSLNTEAFF. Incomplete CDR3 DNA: TGCAGCGTCACCGGGACAGGGGGACACCGTAGCTTGAACACTGAA. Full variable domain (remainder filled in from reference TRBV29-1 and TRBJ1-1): SAVISQKPSRDICQRGTSLTIQCQVDSQVTMMFWYRQQPGQSLTLIATANQGSEATYESGFVIDKFPISRPNLTFSTLTVSNMSPEDSSIYLCSVTGTGGHRSLNTEAFFGQGTRLTVV.

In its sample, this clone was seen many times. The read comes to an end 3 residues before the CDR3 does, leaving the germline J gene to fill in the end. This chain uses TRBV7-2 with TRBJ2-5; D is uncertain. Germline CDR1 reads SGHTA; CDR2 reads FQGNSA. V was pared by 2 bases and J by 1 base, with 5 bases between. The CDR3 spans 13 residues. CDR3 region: CASSLWAQETQYF. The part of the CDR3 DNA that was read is TGTGCCAGCAGCTTATGGGCCCAAGAGACC.

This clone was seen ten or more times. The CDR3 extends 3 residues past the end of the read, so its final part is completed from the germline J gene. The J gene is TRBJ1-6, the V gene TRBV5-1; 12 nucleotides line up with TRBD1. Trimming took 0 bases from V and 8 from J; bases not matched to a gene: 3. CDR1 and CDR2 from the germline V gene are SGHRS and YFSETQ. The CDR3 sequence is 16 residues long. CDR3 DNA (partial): TGCGCCAGCAGCTTGGTGGGACAGGGGGCGGATTCACCC. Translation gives CASSLVGQGADSP. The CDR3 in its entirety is CASSLVGQGADSPLHF.

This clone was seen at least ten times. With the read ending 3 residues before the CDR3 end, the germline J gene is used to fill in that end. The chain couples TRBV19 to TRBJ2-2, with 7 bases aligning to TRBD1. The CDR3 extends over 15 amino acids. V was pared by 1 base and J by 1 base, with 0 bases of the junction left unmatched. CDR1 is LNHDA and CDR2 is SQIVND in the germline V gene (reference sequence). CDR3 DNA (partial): TGTGCCAGTAGTATAGGGGACAGGAACACCGGGGAG. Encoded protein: CASSIGDRNTGE. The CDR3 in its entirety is CASSIGDRNTGELFF.

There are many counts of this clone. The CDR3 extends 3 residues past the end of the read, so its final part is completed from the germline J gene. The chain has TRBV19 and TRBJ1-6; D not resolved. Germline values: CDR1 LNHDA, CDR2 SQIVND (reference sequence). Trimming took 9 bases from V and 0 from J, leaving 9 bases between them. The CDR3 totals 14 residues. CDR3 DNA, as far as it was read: TGTGCCAGCAGGTCAGACTCCTATAATTCACCC. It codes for CASRSDSYNSP. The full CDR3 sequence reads CASRSDSYNSPLHF.

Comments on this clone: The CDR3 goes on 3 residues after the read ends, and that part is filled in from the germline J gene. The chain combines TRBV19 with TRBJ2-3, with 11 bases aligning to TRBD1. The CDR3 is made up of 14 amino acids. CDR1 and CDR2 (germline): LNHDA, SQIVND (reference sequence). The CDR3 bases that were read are TGTGCCAGTAGCTGGACAGGGGGCGAAGAGACG. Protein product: CASSWTGGEET. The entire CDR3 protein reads CASSWTGGEETQYF.

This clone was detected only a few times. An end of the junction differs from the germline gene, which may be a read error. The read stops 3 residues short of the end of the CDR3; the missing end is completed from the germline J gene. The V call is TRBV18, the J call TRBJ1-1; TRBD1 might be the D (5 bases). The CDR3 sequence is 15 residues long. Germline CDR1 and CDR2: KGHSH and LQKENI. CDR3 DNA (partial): TGTGCCAGCTCACCACGAAGCGGGGCGAACCCTGAA. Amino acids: CASSPRSGANPE. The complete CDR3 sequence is CASSPRSGANPEAFF.

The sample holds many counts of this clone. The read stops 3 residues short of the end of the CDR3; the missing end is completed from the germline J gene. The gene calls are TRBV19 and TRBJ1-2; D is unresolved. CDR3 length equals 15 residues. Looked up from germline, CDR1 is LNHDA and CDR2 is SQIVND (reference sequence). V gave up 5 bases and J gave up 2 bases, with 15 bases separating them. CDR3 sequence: CASSEIAGTNYGYTF. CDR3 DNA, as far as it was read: TGTGCCAGTAGTGAGATAGCCGGTACAAACTATGGC.

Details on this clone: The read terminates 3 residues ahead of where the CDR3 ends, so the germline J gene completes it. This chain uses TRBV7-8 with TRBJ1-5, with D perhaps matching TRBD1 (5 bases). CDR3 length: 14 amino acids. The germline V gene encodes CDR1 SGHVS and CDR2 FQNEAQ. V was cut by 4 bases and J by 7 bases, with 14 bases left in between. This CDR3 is CASSYTGQGQPQHF. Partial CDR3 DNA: TGTGCCAGCAGCTATACAGGCCAGGGACAGCCC.

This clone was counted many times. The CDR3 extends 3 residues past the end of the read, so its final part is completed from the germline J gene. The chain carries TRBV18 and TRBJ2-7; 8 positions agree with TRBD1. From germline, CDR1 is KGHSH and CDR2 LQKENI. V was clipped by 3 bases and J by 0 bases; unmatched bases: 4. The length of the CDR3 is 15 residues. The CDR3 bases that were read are TGTGCCAGCTCACCCGGACAGGGCCCCTCCTACGAG. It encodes CASSPGQGPSYE. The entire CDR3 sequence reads CASSPGQGPSYEQYF.

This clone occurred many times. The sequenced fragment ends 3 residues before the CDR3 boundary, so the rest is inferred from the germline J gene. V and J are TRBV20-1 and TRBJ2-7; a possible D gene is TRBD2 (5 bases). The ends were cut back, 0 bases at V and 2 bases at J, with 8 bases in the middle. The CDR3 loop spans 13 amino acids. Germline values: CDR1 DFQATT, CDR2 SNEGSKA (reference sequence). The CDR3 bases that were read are TGCAGTGCTAGAGATCGGGGTCCCTACGAG. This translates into CSARDRGPYE. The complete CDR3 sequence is CSARDRGPYEQYF.

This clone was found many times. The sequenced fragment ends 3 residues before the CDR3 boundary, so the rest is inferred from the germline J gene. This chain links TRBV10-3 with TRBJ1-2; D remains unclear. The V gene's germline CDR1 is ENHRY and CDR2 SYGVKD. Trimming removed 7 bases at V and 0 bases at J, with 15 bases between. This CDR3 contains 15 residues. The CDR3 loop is CAINGRSGTNYGYTF. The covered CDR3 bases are TGTGCCATCAACGGCCGGTCGGGGACTAACTATGGC.

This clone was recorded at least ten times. The DNA read from the CDR3 is TGTGCCACCAGCAGAGGAGGGCCCTCCTACAATGAG. Protein sequence: CATSRGGPSYNE. The whole CDR3 protein reads CATSRGGPSYNEQFF. The chain is built from TRBV15 and TRBJ2-1; D is perhaps TRBD2 (5 bases). With the read ending 3 residues before the CDR3 end, the germline J gene is used to fill in that end. Trimming removed 1 base from V and 0 bases from J, with 7 bases in between. Germline loops: CDR1 LNHNV, CDR2 YYDKDF (reference sequence). This CDR3 comprises 15 residues.

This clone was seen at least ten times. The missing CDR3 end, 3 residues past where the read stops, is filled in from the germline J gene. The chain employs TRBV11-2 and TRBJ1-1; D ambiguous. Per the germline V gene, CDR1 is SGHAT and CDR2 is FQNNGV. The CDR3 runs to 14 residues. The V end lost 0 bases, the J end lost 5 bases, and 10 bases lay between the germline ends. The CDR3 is CASSLERAWTEAFF. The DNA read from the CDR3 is TGTGCCAGCAGCTTAGAGAGGGCTTGGACTGAA.

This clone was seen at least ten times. The sequenced CDR3 bases are TGTGCCAGCGTTAGGTCTAAGGGGGAAAACACCGGGGAG. Amino acids: CASVRSKGENTGE. In full, the CDR3 reads CASVRSKGENTGELFF. The chain combines TRBV2 with TRBJ2-2, with D possibly being TRBD1 (6 bases). The read stops 3 residues short of the end of the CDR3; the missing end is completed from the germline J gene. V lost 8 bases to trimming and J lost 2 bases, with 18 bases between them. This CDR3 region has 16 residues. The germline gives CDR1 SNHLY, CDR2 FYNNEI.

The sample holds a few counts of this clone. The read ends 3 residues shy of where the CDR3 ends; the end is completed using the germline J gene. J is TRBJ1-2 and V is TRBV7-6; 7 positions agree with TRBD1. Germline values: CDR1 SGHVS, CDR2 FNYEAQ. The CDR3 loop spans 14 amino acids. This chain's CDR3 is CASSRQGHSYDYTF. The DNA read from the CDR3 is TGTGCCAGCAGTCGACAGGGCCACTCCTACGAC.

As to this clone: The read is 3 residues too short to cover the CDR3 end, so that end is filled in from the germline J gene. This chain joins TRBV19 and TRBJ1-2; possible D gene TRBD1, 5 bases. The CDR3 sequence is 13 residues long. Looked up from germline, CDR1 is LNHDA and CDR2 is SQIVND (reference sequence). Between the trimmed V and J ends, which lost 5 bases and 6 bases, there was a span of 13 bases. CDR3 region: CASSRQGVDGYTF. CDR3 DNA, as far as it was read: TGTGCCAGTAGTCGTCAGGGTGTCGATGGC.

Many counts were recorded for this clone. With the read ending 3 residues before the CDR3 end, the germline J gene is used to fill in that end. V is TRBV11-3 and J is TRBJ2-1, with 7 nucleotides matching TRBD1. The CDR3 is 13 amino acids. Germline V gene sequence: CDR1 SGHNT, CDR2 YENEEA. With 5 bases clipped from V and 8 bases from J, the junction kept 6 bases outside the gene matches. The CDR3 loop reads CASSQGTVDEQFF. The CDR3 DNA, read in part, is TGTGCCAGCAGCCAGGGGACAGTGGATGAG.

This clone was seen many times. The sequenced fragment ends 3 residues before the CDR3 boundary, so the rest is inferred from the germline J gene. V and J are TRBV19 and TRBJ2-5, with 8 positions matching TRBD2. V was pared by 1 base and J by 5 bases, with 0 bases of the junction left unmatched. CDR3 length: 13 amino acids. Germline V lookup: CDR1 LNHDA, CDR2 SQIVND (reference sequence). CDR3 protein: CASSIGGGETQYF. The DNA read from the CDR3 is TGTGCCAGTAGTATAGGCGGGGGGGAGACC. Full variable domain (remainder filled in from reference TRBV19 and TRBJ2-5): DGGITQSPKYLFRKEGQNVTLSCEQNLNHDAMYWYRQDPGQGLRLIYYSQIVNDFQKGDIAEGYSVSREKKESFPLTVTSAQKNPTAFYLCASSIGGGETQYFGPGTRLLVL.

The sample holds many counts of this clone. The CDR3 DNA, read in part, is TGCGCCAGTAGCCAGCGGGAGAACGGGGAG. This encodes CASSQRENGE. The whole CDR3 protein is CASSQRENGELFF. This chain connects TRBV5-1 to TRBJ2-2, with 8 bases fitting TRBD2. The read stops 3 residues short of the end of the CDR3; the missing end is completed from the germline J gene. Germline trimming cut 8 bases from V and 7 bases from J; bases unmatched to any gene: 7. Germline CDR1 is SGHRS and CDR2 is YFSETQ. The CDR3 sequence is 13 residues long.

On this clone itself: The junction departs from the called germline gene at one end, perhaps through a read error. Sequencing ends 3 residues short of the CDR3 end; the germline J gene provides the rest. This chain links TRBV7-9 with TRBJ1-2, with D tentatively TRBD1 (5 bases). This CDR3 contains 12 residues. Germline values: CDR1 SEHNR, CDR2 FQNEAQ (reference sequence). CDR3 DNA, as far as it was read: TGTTCCAGCAGCGGGGGGGGGTATGGC. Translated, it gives CSSSGGGYG. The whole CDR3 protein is CSSSGGGYGYTF. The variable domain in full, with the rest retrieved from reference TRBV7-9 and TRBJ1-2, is DTGVSQNPRHKITKRGQNVTFRCDPISEHNRLYWYRQTLGQGPEFLTYFQNEAQLEKSRLLSDRFSAERPKGSFSTLEIQRTEQGDSAMYLCSSSGGGYGYTFGSGTRLTVV.

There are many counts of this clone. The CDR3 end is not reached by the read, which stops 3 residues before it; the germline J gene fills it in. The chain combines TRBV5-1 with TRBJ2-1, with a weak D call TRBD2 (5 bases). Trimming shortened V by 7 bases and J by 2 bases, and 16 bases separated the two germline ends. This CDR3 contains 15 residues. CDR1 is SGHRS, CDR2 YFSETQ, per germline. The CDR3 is CASGLSGPAYNEQFF. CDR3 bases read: TGCGCCAGCGGATTAAGCGGTCCCGCCTACAATGAG.

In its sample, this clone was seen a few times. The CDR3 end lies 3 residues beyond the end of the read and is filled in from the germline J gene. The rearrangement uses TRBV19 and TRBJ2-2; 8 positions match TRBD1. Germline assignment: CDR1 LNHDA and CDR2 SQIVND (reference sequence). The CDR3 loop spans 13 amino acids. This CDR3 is CASRTGKDEKLFF. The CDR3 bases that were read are TGTGCCAGTCGGACAGGGAAGGATGAAAAG. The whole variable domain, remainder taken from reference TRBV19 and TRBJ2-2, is DGGITQSPKYLFRKEGQNVTLSCEQNLNHDAMYWYRQDPGQGLRLIYYSQIVNDFQKGDIAEGYSVSREKKESFPLTVTSAQKNPTAFYLCASRTGKDEKLFFGEGSRLTVL.

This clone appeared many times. The chain's CDR3 is CASSSTGGVTEAFF. The covered CDR3 bases are TGTGCCAGCAGCTCGACAGGGGGCGTCACTGAA. V and J are TRBV7-2 and TRBJ1-1; 10 bases align to TRBD1. From the germline J gene comes the end of the CDR3, since the read stops 3 residues before it. After removal of 4 bases from V and 4 bases from J, the junction contained 3 bases not matched to a gene. The CDR3 consists of 14 residues. Germline values: CDR1 SGHTA, CDR2 FQGNSA.

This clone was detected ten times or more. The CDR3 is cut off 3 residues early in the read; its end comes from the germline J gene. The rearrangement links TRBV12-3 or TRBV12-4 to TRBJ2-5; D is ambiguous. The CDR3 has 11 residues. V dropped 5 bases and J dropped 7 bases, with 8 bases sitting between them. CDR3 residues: CASSTSGTQYF. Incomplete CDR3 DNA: TGTGCCAGCAGTACCTCGGGGACC.

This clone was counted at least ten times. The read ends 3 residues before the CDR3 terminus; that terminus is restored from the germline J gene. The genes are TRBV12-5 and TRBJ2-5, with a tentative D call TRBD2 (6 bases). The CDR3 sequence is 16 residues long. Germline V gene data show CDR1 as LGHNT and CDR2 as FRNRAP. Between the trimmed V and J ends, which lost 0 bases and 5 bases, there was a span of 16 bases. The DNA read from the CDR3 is TGTGCTAGTGGTTTGGTACTGAGCAGGGAGGCGGAGACC. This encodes CASGLVLSREAET. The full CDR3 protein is CASGLVLSREAETQYF.

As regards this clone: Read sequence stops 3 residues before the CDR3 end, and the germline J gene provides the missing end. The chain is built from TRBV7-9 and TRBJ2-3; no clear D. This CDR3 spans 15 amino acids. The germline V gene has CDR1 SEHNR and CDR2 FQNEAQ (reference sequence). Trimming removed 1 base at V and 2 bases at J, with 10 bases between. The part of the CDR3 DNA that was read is TGTGCCAGCAGCTTAGAGGGCAGACACACAGATACG. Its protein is CASSLEGRHTDT. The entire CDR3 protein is CASSLEGRHTDTQYF.

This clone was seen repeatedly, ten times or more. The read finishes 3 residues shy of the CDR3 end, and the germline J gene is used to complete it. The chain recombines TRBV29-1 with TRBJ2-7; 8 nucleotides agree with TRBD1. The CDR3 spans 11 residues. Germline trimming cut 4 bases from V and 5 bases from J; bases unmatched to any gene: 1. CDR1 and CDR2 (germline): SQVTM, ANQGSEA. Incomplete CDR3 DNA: TGCAGCGTTGCGACAGGGGACGAG. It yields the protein CSVATGDE. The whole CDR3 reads CSVATGDEQYF.

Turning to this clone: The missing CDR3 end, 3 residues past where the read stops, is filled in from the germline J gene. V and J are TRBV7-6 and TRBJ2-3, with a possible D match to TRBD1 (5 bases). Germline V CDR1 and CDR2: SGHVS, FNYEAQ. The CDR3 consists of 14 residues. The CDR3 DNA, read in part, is TGTGCCAGCAGCTTACCAGGGATCCAAGAGACG. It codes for CASSLPGIQET. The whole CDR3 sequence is CASSLPGIQETQYF.